The rows below give T cell receptor beta chains drawn from one sample of a study of Graves' ophthalmopathy and Graves' hyperthyroidism. TCRdb reprocessed the multiplex PCR reads via MiXCR and lists one record per CDR3 protein. The table shows some 410,000 distinct CDR3 sequences, with roughly 21% occurring only once. Sequencing was performed on peripheral blood. These receptors all come from a woman between 18 and 30 years old with stable Graves' hyperthyroidism. Each CDR3 is given with its conserved first and last residue. The D gene is left open where the match is weak. Size tells how often a clone was seen (once, few, many) or the class of an expanded clone, and some rows leave it out.

TRBD1	many	TRBV28	TRBJ2-7	TGTGCCAGCAGTAGGGACAGGGGATGGCACGAGCAGTACTTC	CASSRDRGWHEQYF
.	.	TRBV11-2	TRBJ2-5	TGTGCCAGCAGCTTAAACTGGGGTAAAGAGACCCAGTACTTC	CASSLNWGKETQYF
TRBD1	many	TRBV7-2	TRBJ2-7	TGTGCCAGCAGCTTTTACGACAGGGTGGCAACCTACGAGCAGTACTTC	CASSFYDRVATYEQYF
TRBD2	.	TRBV11-2	TRBJ2-2	TGTGCCAGCAGCTTATGGCGGGAGCAGAACACCGGGGAGCTGTTTTTT	CASSLWREQNTGELFF
.	.	TRBV11-2	TRBJ2-2	TGTGCCAGCAGATTGGACACCGGGGAGCTGTTTTTT	CASRLDTGELFF
.	many	TRBV27	TRBJ2-7	TGTGCCAGCAGTTTCACCGCCTCTTTCTACGAGCAGTACTTC	CASSFTASFYEQYF
.	many	TRBV12-3/TRBV12-4	TRBJ2-5	TGTGCCAGCAGTCCCCTCGACAAGATCCAAGAGACCCAGTACTTC	CASSPLDKIQETQYF
TRBD1	many	TRBV27	TRBJ1-1	TGTGCCAGCAGTTTATCTGAGACAGGGGGGGGTGAAGCTTTCTTT	CASSLSETGGGEAFF
.	many	TRBV12-3/TRBV12-4	TRBJ2-5	TGTGCCAGCAGGGCGGGGGCCCAAGAGACCCAGTACTTC	CASRAGAQETQYF
TRBD1	many	TRBV12-3/TRBV12-4	TRBJ1-2	TGTGCCAGCAGGTGGACAGGGGGCGCGGATGGCTACACCTTC	CASRWTGGADGYTF
.	many	TRBV7-9	TRBJ1-6	TGTGCCAGCAGCCAAGCACAGGACTCACCCCTCCACTTT	CASSQAQDSPLHF
.	.	TRBV18	TRBJ2-2	TGTGCCAGCTCACCACCCACTCCCAACACCGGGGAGCTGTTTTTT	CASSPPTPNTGELFF
.	.	TRBV4-1	TRBJ1-1	TGCACCAGCAGCCAAGGGGGTAACACTGAAGCTTTCTTT	CTSSQGGNTEAFF
TRBD1	many	TRBV10-3	TRBJ2-7	TGTGCCATCAGCGATGACAGGGGAAGCTCCTACGAGCAGTACTTC	CAISDDRGSSYEQYF
.	many	TRBV6-1	TRBJ2-5	TGTGCCAGCAGCGAACCGGGTTGGGACACCCGACCGGAGACCCAGTACTTC	CASSEPGWDTRPETQYF
TRBD2	many	TRBV15	TRBJ2-7	TGTGCCACCAGCACGTTAGCGGGCAGCTCCTACGAGCAGTACTTC	CATSTLAGSSYEQYF
TRBD1	many	TRBV28	TRBJ1-5	TGTGCCAGCAGTTGGTATCCGGACAGGGCCCAGCCCCAGCATTTT	CASSWYPDRAQPQHF
.	many	TRBV28	TRBJ2-5	TGTGCCAGCAACCCCCTCCTACGGGGGGAGACCCAGTACTTC	CASNPLLRGETQYF
.	many	TRBV30	TRBJ1-1	TGTGCCTGGAATTTAGCGGGTAACACTGAAGCTTTCTTT	CAWNLAGNTEAFF
.	many	TRBV7-8	TRBJ2-5	TGTGCCAGCAGCCCGGGACACCTCCAAGAGACCCAGTACTTC	CASSPGHLQETQYF
.	many	TRBV15	TRBJ2-4	TGTGCCACCAGCAGAGGAAACGGAAACGAAAACATTCAGTACTTC	CATSRGNGNENIQYF
TRBD1	few	TRBV27	TRBJ1-5	TGTGCCAGCAGTAAGGGGGCGACAGGCAATCAGCCCCAGCATTTT	CASSKGATGNQPQHF
TRBD1	.	TRBV7-2	TRBJ2-7	TGTGCCAGCAGACATGACAGGGAGACGTACGAGCAGTACTTC	CASRHDRETYEQYF
.	many	TRBV20-1	TRBJ1-1	TGCAGTGCTAGATGGACAGCGAACACTGAAGCTTTCTTT	CSARWTANTEAFF
.	many	TRBV3-1	TRBJ1-6	TGTGCCAGCAGCGCGGACAGCTTGCACTCACCCCTCCACTTT	CASSADSLHSPLHF
.	.	TRBV28	TRBJ2-7	TGTGCCAGCAGAGACTCGGACCCACCCGCCTACGAGCAGTACTTC	CASRDSDPPAYEQYF
.	.	TRBV5-1	TRBJ2-7	TGCGCCAGCCGGGACCCCGGGCACCCTTCCTACGAGCAGTACTTC	CASRDPGHPSYEQYF
.	.	TRBV7-2	TRBJ2-7	TGTGCCAGCAGCTTAGGGTTTCTCTCCTACGAGCAGTACTTC	CASSLGFLSYEQYF
TRBD2	.	TRBV7-2	TRBJ2-4	TGTGCCAGCAGCTTAGCTCCTCCTAGCGGGAAATGGTCCAAAAACATTAAGTACTTC	CASSLAPPSGKWSKNIKYF
.	.	TRBV6-5	TRBJ1-1	TGTGCCAGCAGTTACCGGGACCCTCACACTGAAGCTTTCTTT	CASSYRDPHTEAFF
.	many	TRBV12-3/TRBV12-4	TRBJ2-2	TGTGCCAGCAGTTATTTAGAAGGGACCGGGGAGCTGTTTTTT	CASSYLEGTGELFF
.	many	TRBV7-3	TRBJ2-3	TGTGCCAGCAGCCCGGGCAGGATGACAGATACGCAGTATTTT	CASSPGRMTDTQYF
.	.	TRBV3-1	TRBJ2-7	TGTGCCAGCATGGCCATAGATACCTACGAGCAGTACTTC	CASMAIDTYEQYF
.	.	TRBV28	TRBJ1-2	TGTGCCAGCAGTTTAGCCCTACCCAGCTACACCTTC	CASSLALPSYTF
TRBD2	.	TRBV2	TRBJ2-7	TGTGCCAGCACCAAGAGAGTAGCGGGGGATAGCTCCTACGAGCAGTACTTC	CASTKRVAGDSSYEQYF
.	.	TRBV12-5	TRBJ2-5	TGTGCTAGTGGACCCGACTATTCGGAGACCCAGTACTTC	CASGPDYSETQYF
TRBD1	few	TRBV6-5	TRBJ1-6	TGTGCCAGCAGTCACCACGACAGGGGAAACTCACCCCTCCACTTT	CASSHHDRGNSPLHF
TRBD2	.	TRBV2	TRBJ2-5	TGTGCCAGCAGCGAGGGACCTTCTGAGCGGGGGCTGTTCGAGACCCAGTACTTC	CASSEGPSERGLFETQYF
.	many	TRBV9	TRBJ1-1	TGTGCCAGCAGCGTAGGACTCTCTCCGCCAATAGCTTTCTTT	CASSVGLSPPIAFF
.	many	TRBV20-1	TRBJ2-7	TGCAGTGCCCCTCGGGCCGTCTACGAGCAGTACTTC	CSAPRAVYEQYF
TRBD1	few	TRBV30	TRBJ2-7	TGTGCCTGGAGTCCCTCGACAGGGGCCATTCTCGAGCAGTACTTC	CAWSPSTGAILEQYF
TRBD2	.	TRBV12-3/TRBV12-4	TRBJ2-7	TGTGCCAGCAGTAGAGCGGGAGGTCGGGACGAGCAGTACTTC	CASSRAGGRDEQYF
.	many	TRBV20-1	TRBJ2-7	TGCAGTGCTAGTTACCTGGCCCAATCCGGCTACGAGCAGTACTTC	CSASYLAQSGYEQYF
.	many	TRBV12-3/TRBV12-4	TRBJ2-4	TGTGCCAGCAGTTTAGGGTCGCTAGCCAAAAACATTCAGTACTTC	CASSLGSLAKNIQYF
.	many	TRBV10-3	TRBJ2-7	TGTGCCATCAGTGAGTCAGGCGGGGACTTCTACGAGCAGTACTTC	CAISESGGDFYEQYF
.	.	TRBV6-5	TRBJ1-3	TGTGCCAGCAGTTACTCCGGCCAGTATGGAAACACCATATATTTT	CASSYSGQYGNTIYF
TRBD1	many	TRBV20-1	TRBJ1-1	TGCAGGGTGGGACAGGGGGCATCGAACACTGAAGCTTTCTTT	CRVGQGASNTEAFF
.	.	TRBV6-1	TRBJ1-1	TGTGCCAGCAGGAGCCTTAGGGGGGTGGGGAGCACTGAGGCTTTCTTT	CASRSLRGVGSTEAFF
.	.	TRBV27	TRBJ2-3	TGTGCCAGCACGCGTCAGGCCTCTAGCACAGATACGCAGTATTTT	CASTRQASSTDTQYF
.	many	TRBV12-3/TRBV12-4	TRBJ1-3	TGTGCCAGCAGGGGCGATTTCTCACGGCCTGGAAACACCATATATTTT	CASRGDFSRPGNTIYF
.	many	TRBV12-3/TRBV12-4	TRBJ2-1	TGTGCCAGCAGTTTTTTCGGGCACAATGAGCAGTTCTTC	CASSFFGHNEQFF
.	many	TRBV2	TRBJ2-2	TGTGCCAGCAACCCTAGCGCCACCGCGAACACCGGGGAGCTGTTTTTT	CASNPSATANTGELFF
.	many	TRBV6-2/TRBV6-3	TRBJ2-2	TGTGCCAGCAGTCCCCGATACACCGGGGAGCTGTTTTTT	CASSPRYTGELFF
TRBD1	.	TRBV6-5	TRBJ1-1	TGTGCCAGCAGTTACGGGCAGGGGGCTAGTGAAGCTTTCTTT	CASSYGQGASEAFF
.	many	TRBV28	TRBJ2-7	TGTGCCTCACTAAGGGGGGAGTCCTACGAGCAGTACTTC	CASLRGESYEQYF
.	.	TRBV12-3/TRBV12-4	TRBJ1-5	TGTGCCAGCAGTTTACATCCCACTCGGGATCAGCCCCAGCATTTT	CASSLHPTRDQPQHF
.	once	TRBV6-1	TRBJ1-5	TGTGCCAGCAGTGAAGGAAGGGGGTATAGCAATCAGCCCCAGCATTTT	CASSEGRGYSNQPQHF
.	many	TRBV27	TRBJ1-1	TGTGCCAGCAGTTCCACTCGGCGCCCTGAAGCTTTCTTT	CASSSTRRPEAFF
.	many	TRBV20-1	TRBJ2-5	TGCAGTGCTAGGTCCGCGGGGCGGGAGACCCAGTACTTC	CSARSAGRETQYF